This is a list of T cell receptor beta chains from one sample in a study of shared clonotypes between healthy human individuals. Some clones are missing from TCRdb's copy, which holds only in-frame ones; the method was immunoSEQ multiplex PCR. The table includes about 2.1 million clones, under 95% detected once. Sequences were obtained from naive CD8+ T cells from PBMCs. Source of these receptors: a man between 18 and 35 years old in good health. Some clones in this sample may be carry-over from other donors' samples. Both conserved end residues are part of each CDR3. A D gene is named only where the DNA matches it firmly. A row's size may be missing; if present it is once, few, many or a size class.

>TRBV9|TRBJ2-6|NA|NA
TGTGCCAGCAGCTATAGGGCAGGGTCTTCTGGGGCCAACGTCCTGACTTTC
CASSYRAGSSGANVLTF
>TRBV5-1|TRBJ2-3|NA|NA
TGCGCCAGCAGCCCCAAGGGACTCAGAGGCACAGATACGCAGTATTTT
CASSPKGLRGTDTQYF
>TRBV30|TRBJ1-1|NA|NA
TGTGCCTGGAGCGTTGGACGGGGGCCTGGTGAAGCTTTCTTT
CAWSVGRGPGEAFF
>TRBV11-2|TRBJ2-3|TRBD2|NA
TGTGCCAGCGTTACTAGCGGGGCGGGGGATACGCAGTATTTT
CASVTSGAGDTQYF
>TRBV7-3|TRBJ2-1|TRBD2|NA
TGTGCCAGCAGCCCGAGCGGGAGTAGGTACAATGAGCAGTTCTTC
CASSPSGSRYNEQFF
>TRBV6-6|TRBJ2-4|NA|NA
TGTGCCAGCAGGCCTCGGGGGTCTGCCAAAAACATTCAGTACTTC
CASRPRGSAKNIQYF
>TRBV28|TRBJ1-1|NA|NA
TGTGCCAGCAGTTTAGGGATGAACACTGAAGCTTTCTTT
CASSLGMNTEAFF
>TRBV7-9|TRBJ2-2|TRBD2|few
TGTGCCAGCAGCTCGGGACTAGCGGGAGAGTCCGGGGAGCTGTTTTTT
CASSSGLAGESGELFF
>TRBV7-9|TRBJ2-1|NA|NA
TGTGCCAGCAGCCTAGGACCTGTCAATGAGCAGTTCTTC
CASSLGPVNEQFF
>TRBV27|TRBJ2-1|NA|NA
TGTGCCAGCAGAGGCGCGAACTTCCCGTACAATGAGCAGTTCTTC
CASRGANFPYNEQFF
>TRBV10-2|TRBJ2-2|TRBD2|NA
TGCGCCAGCAGTGACACTAGCGGGAGTTGGGACACCGGGGAGCTGTTTTTT
CASSDTSGSWDTGELFF
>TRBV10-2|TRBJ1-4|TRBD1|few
TGCGCCAGCAGCGACAGGGGGGGAAAACTGTTTTTT
CASSDRGGKLFF
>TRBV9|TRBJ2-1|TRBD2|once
TGTGCCAGCAGCGGGACTAGCGCTTACAATGAGCAGTTCTTC
CASSGTSAYNEQFF
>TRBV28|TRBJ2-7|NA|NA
TGTGCCAGCAGGCGTGGCCTCTACGAGCAGTACTTC
CASRRGLYEQYF
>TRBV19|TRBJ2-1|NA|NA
TGTGCCAGTAGTATAACTTGGAGGGGGGCCCGAGACAATGAGCAGTTCTTC
CASSITWRGARDNEQFF
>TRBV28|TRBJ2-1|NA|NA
TGTGCCAGCAGTTTCCGTGGCGGAGGATTATACAATGAGCAGTTCTTC
CASSFRGGGLYNEQFF
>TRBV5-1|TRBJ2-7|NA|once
TGCGCCAGCAGCTTAACCCGCTACGAGCAGTACTTC
CASSLTRYEQYF
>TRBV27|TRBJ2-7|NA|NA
TGTGCCACCTACGGACGGGGGACATCCTCCTACGAGCAGTACTTC
CATYGRGTSSYEQYF
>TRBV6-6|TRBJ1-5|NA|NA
TGTGCCAGCAGTTACAACGGGGGGTCTCAGCCCCAGCATTTT
CASSYNGGSQPQHF
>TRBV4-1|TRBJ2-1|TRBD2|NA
TGCGCCAGCAGCCAAAATAGGATCTCTAGCGGGAGCTATGAGCAGTTCTTC
CASSQNRISSGSYEQFF
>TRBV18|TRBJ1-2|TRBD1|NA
TGTGCCAGCTCACCATTTCGGGACAGGGATTACTATGGCTACACCTTC
CASSPFRDRDYYGYTF
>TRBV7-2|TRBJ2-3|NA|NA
TGTGCCAGCAGTTTCCCGGTCACCACTCCCATGGATACGCAGTATTTT
CASSFPVTTPMDTQYF
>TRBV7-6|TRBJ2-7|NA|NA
TGTGCCAGCAGCTTAGGGGTCGGGGGTAGAACCTACGAGCAGTACTTC
CASSLGVGGRTYEQYF
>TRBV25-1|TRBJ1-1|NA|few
TGTGCCAGCAGTCTACAGGGAAGAGATACTGAAGCTTTCTTT
CASSLQGRDTEAFF
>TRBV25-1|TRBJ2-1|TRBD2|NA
TGTGCCAGCAGTGTCCCGGGAGGGGGCAATGAGCAGTTCTTC
CASSVPGGGNEQFF
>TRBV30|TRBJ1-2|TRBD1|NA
TGTGCCTGGACCCCAACAGGGGCGGACTATGGCTACACCTTC
CAWTPTGADYGYTF
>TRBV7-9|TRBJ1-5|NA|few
TGTGCCAGCAGCGCTGTAGGGGAATATCAGCCCCAGCATTTT
CASSAVGEYQPQHF
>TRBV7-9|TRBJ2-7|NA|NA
TGTGCCAGCAGCCCCCAAAAGGGCGGACGGATCTACGAGCAGTACTTC
CASSPQKGGRIYEQYF
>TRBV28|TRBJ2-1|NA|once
TGTGCCAGCAGGGGGCTTACGACTTCACACAATGAGCAGTTCTTC
CASRGLTTSHNEQFF
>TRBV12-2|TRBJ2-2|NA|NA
TGTGCAAGTCGCTTAAGGAGCCAGCGGGAGTATGAGCCCGGGGAGCTGTTTTTT
CASRLRSQREYEPGELFF
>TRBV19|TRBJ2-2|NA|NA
TGTGCCAGTAGTCCCAGTCCCGGGGAGCTGTTTTTT
CASSPSPGELFF
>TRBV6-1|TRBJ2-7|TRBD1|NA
TGTGCCAGCAGTGAGCAAGACAGGGCCCCATACTACGAGCAGTACTTC
CASSEQDRAPYYEQYF
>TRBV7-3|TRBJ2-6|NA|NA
TGTGCCAGCAGCCCGCTGGGACACGCTCTCTCTGGGGCCAACGTCCTGACTTTC
CASSPLGHALSGANVLTF
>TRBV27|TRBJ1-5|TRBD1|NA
TGTGCCAGCGGGACAGTTAGCAATCAGCCCCAGCATTTT
CASGTVSNQPQHF
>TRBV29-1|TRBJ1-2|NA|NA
TGCAGCGCCCCGGAGATTATCCGAAGCTATGGCTACACCTTC
CSAPEIIRSYGYTF
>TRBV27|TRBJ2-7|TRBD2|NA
TGTGCCAGCAGTCCGGAAGGACTAGCGGGATTTTACGAGCAGTACTTC
CASSPEGLAGFYEQYF
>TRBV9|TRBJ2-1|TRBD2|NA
TGTGCCAGCAGCCAGGGACTAGCGGGAGTGAATGAGCAGTTCTTC
CASSQGLAGVNEQFF
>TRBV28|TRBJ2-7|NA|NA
TGTGCCAGCAGCTTGCGAGCTCTCCCCCCCTACGAGCAGTACTTC
CASSLRALPPYEQYF
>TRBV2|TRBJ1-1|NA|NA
TGTGCCAGCAGTGATCTCTCCGTATCCGGAGCGGGGGCTTTCTTT
CASSDLSVSGAGAFF
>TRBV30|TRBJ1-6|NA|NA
TGTGCAGGCAGTCAGGGGCGGAATTCACCCCTCCACTTT
CAGSQGRNSPLHF
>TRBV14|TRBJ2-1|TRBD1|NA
TGTGCCAGCAGCCAAGAAGCGACAGGGGGTTTTGAGCAGTTCTTC
CASSQEATGGFEQFF
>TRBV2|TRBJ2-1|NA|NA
TGTGCCGAGGACAGTTCCATAACCAATGAGCAGTTCTTC
CAEDSSITNEQFF
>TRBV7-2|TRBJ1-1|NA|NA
TGTGCCAGCAGCTTAAGGTCAGTTTCAACTGAAGCTTTCTTT
CASSLRSVSTEAFF
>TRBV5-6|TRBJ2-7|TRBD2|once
TGTGCCAGCAGCGGGGGGGCAGCGGGAGCCTACGAGCAGTACTTC
CASSGGAAGAYEQYF
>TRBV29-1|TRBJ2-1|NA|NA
TGCAGCGTTCTAGCTGGCTACAATGAGCAGTTCTTC
CSVLAGYNEQFF
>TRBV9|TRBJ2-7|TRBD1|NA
TGTGCCAGCAGCCTACATATACAGGGGGAAGGCTACGAGCAGTACTTC
CASSLHIQGEGYEQYF
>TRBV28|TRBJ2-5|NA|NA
TGTGCCAGCAGTTTAAAATACGGGAGACGGGAGACCCAGTACTTC
CASSLKYGRRETQYF
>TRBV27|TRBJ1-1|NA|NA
TGTGCCAGCAGTTTATTGGCCTCCGCGGGGATGAACACTGAAGCTTTCTTT
CASSLLASAGMNTEAFF
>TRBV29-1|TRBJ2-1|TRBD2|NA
TGCAGCGTTCTGGGACTAGCGGGACCTTCCTACAATGAGCAGTTCTTC
CSVLGLAGPSYNEQFF
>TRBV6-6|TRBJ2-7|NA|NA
TGTGCCAGCAGTCAAGCCCCTCGGGACTCCTACGAGCAGTACTTC
CASSQAPRDSYEQYF
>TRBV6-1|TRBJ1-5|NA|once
TGTGCCAGCAGTGCCCCCCGGGACAGCAATCAGCCCCAGCATTTT
CASSAPRDSNQPQHF
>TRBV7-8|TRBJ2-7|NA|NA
TGTGCCAGCAGCGGACACAGTCCCTCCTCCTACGAGCAGTACTTC
CASSGHSPSSYEQYF
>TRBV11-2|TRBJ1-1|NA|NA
TGTGCCATCGAGCTTACCAGGGCTAAACCTTTCTTT
CAIELTRAKPFF
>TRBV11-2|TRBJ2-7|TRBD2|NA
TGTGCCAGCACCTCTAGCGGGAGAGAATCCTACGAGCAGTACTTC
CASTSSGRESYEQYF
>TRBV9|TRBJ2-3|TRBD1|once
TGTGCCAGCAGCGTAGCAGATGGAGCCGGGACAGGGGTTGCAGATACGCAGTATTTT
CASSVADGAGTGVADTQYF
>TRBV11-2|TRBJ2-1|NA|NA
TGTGCCAGCAGCTTAGTAGTCAATGAGCAGTTCTTC
CASSLVVNEQFF
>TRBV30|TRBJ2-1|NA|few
TGTGCCTGGAGTGTTGGGCAGGGTAGAAATGAGCAGTTCTTC
CAWSVGQGRNEQFF